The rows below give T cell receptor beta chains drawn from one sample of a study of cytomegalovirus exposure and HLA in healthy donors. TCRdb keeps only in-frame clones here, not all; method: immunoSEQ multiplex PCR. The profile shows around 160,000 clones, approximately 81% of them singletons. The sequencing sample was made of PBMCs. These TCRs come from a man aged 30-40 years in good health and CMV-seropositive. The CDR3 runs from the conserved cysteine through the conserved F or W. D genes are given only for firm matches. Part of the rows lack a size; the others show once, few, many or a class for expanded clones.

CDR3aa: CASTLSGQGAFGYTF; CDR3nt: TGTGCCAGTACCCTCTCGGGACAGGGGGCGTTTGGCTACACCTTC; d_gene: TRBD1; j_gene: TRBJ1-2; v_gene: TRBV19; abundance: few
CDR3aa: CASSSGLISYEQYF; CDR3nt: TGTGCCAGCAGTTCGGGACTGATATCCTACGAGCAGTACTTC; d_gene: -; j_gene: TRBJ2-7; v_gene: TRBV28; abundance: -
CDR3aa: CASSSGQGSYGYTF; CDR3nt: TGTGCCAGCAGTTCCGGACAGGGCTCCTATGGCTACACCTTC; d_gene: TRBD1; j_gene: TRBJ1-2; v_gene: TRBV28; abundance: -
CDR3aa: CASSLSLNGAGELFF; CDR3nt: TGTGCCAGCAGCTTGTCCCTTAACGGGGCCGGGGAGCTGTTTTTT; d_gene: -; j_gene: TRBJ2-2; v_gene: TRBV5-4; abundance: -
CDR3aa: CASSEAGQVLYNEQFF; CDR3nt: TGTGCCAGCAGCGAAGCTGGACAGGTCCTCTACAATGAGCAGTTCTTC; d_gene: TRBD1; j_gene: TRBJ2-1; v_gene: TRBV25-1; abundance: -
CDR3aa: CASSQGYGDTQYF; CDR3nt: TGCGCCAGCAGCCAGGGCTACGGAGATACGCAGTATTTT; d_gene: -; j_gene: TRBJ2-3; v_gene: TRBV4-1; abundance: few
CDR3aa: CASSLRLGDRATYEQYF; CDR3nt: TGTGCCAGCAGCTTAAGATTGGGGGACAGGGCAACCTACGAGCAGTACTTC; d_gene: TRBD1; j_gene: TRBJ2-7; v_gene: TRBV7-6; abundance: -
CDR3aa: CARSKPVDSGGYETQYF; CDR3nt: TGTGCCAGAAGCAAACCCGTAGATAGCGGGGGGTATGAGACCCAGTACTTC; d_gene: TRBD2; j_gene: TRBJ2-5; v_gene: TRBV5-3; abundance: -
CDR3aa: CASSLHLSGETQYF; CDR3nt: TGTGCCAGCAGCCTCCATTTGAGCGGAGAGACCCAGTACTTC; d_gene: -; j_gene: TRBJ2-5; v_gene: TRBV14; abundance: -
CDR3aa: CASSDTRDRVVSGANVLTF; CDR3nt: TGTGCCAGCAGTGACACCCGGGACAGGGTAGTGTCTGGGGCCAACGTCCTGACTTTC; d_gene: TRBD1; j_gene: TRBJ2-6; v_gene: TRBV6-1; abundance: -
CDR3aa: CASKREASGNTIYF; CDR3nt: TGTGCCAGCAAACGGGAGGCCTCTGGAAACACCATATATTTT; d_gene: -; j_gene: TRBJ1-3; v_gene: TRBV2; abundance: many
CDR3aa: CASSSLAGEADTQYF; CDR3nt: TGTGCCAGCAGCTCACTAGCGGGAGAGGCAGATACGCAGTATTTT; d_gene: TRBD2; j_gene: TRBJ2-3; v_gene: TRBV5-4; abundance: -
CDR3aa: CASSSGRRYEQYF; CDR3nt: TGTGCCAGTAGTAGCGGGAGAAGGTACGAGCAGTACTTC; d_gene: TRBD2; j_gene: TRBJ2-7; v_gene: TRBV19; abundance: few
CDR3aa: CASSFLWRTNEKLFF; CDR3nt: TGTGCCAGCAGCTTTCTCTGGCGGACTAATGAAAAACTGTTTTTT; d_gene: -; j_gene: TRBJ1-4; v_gene: TRBV11-2; abundance: once
CDR3aa: CASSSPTGRHEKLFF; CDR3nt: TGTGCCAGCAGCTCCCCGACAGGGAGGCATGAAAAACTGTTTTTT; d_gene: TRBD1; j_gene: TRBJ1-4; v_gene: TRBV9; abundance: -
CDR3aa: CASSQALVSTEQYF; CDR3nt: TGCGCCAGCAGCCAAGCGCTAGTTTCCACCGAGCAGTACTTC; d_gene: -; j_gene: TRBJ2-7; v_gene: TRBV4-1; abundance: -
CDR3aa: CASSPYEDTQYF; CDR3nt: TGTGCCAGCAGCCCGTATGAGGATACGCAGTATTTT; d_gene: -; j_gene: TRBJ2-3; v_gene: TRBV7-2; abundance: -
CDR3aa: CASSRDRTYGYTF; CDR3nt: TGTGCCAGCAGCAGGGACAGGACCTATGGCTACACCTTC; d_gene: TRBD1; j_gene: TRBJ1-2; v_gene: TRBV14; abundance: -
CDR3aa: CASSLYEGLNQPQHF; CDR3nt: TGTGCCAGCAGTTTATATGAGGGCCTGAATCAGCCCCAGCATTTT; d_gene: -; j_gene: TRBJ1-5; v_gene: TRBV28; abundance: -
CDR3aa: CASSRDYLSTDTQYF; CDR3nt: TGTGCCAGCAGTAGGGACTACCTCAGCACAGATACGCAGTATTTT; d_gene: TRBD2; j_gene: TRBJ2-3; v_gene: TRBV2; abundance: -
CDR3aa: CASSLGTGIPNTEAFF; CDR3nt: TGCGCCAGCAGCTTGGGGACAGGGATCCCGAACACTGAAGCTTTCTTT; d_gene: TRBD1; j_gene: TRBJ1-1; v_gene: TRBV5-1; abundance: -
CDR3aa: CASSVVAGGTEAFF; CDR3nt: TGTGCCAGCAGCGTAGTGGCCGGCGGCACTGAAGCTTTCTTT; d_gene: -; j_gene: TRBJ1-1; v_gene: TRBV9; abundance: -
CDR3aa: CASSFRDREGTAEDTQYF; CDR3nt: TGTGCCAGCAGCTTCCGGGACAGGGAAGGGACGGCGGAAGATACGCAGTATTTT; d_gene: TRBD1; j_gene: TRBJ2-3; v_gene: TRBV9; abundance: -
CDR3aa: CATEGAFTEAFF; CDR3nt: TGTGCCACGGAGGGGGCTTTCACTGAAGCTTTCTTT; d_gene: TRBD1; j_gene: TRBJ1-1; v_gene: TRBV11-2; abundance: -
CDR3aa: CASSLIGVRDRPIEQFF; CDR3nt: TGTGCCAGCAGCCTAATAGGGGTACGGGACAGGCCTATTGAGCAGTTCTTC; d_gene: TRBD1; j_gene: TRBJ2-1; v_gene: TRBV7-2; abundance: -
CDR3aa: CASSIASSVRQQFF; CDR3nt: TGTGCCAGCAGTATTGCCTCTTCCGTCAGGCAGCAGTTCTTC; d_gene: -; j_gene: TRBJ2-1; v_gene: TRBV2; abundance: -
CDR3aa: CASSPGQGPYEQYF; CDR3nt: TGCGCCAGCAGCCCGGGACAGGGCCCCTACGAGCAGTACTTC; d_gene: TRBD1; j_gene: TRBJ2-7; v_gene: TRBV5-1; abundance: many
CDR3aa: CASSIGPTGSNQPQHF; CDR3nt: TGTGCCAGTAGTATAGGGCCTACGGGGAGCAATCAGCCCCAGCATTTT; d_gene: -; j_gene: TRBJ1-5; v_gene: TRBV19; abundance: few
CDR3aa: CASSVRFGQGEQFF; CDR3nt: TGCGCCAGCAGCGTGCGCTTCGGACAGGGAGAGCAGTTCTTC; d_gene: TRBD1; j_gene: TRBJ2-1; v_gene: TRBV5-1; abundance: -
CDR3aa: CAIRPGLAGGIDTDTQYF; CDR3nt: TGTGCCATCAGGCCAGGACTAGCGGGCGGAATTGACACAGATACGCAGTATTTT; d_gene: TRBD2; j_gene: TRBJ2-3; v_gene: TRBV10-3; abundance: -
CDR3aa: CASSSTGSGTGELFF; CDR3nt: TGTGCCAGCAGTTCCACAGGGTCGGGAACCGGGGAGCTGTTTTTT; d_gene: -; j_gene: TRBJ2-2; v_gene: TRBV2; abundance: -
CDR3aa: CASTRVTTGELFF; CDR3nt: TGTGCCAGCACCCGGGTCACCACCGGGGAGCTGTTTTTT; d_gene: -; j_gene: TRBJ2-2; v_gene: TRBV7-2; abundance: -
CDR3aa: CASSSRDRGPSYNEQFF; CDR3nt: TGTGCCAGCAGCTCCAGGGACAGGGGCCCCTCCTACAATGAGCAGTTCTTC; d_gene: TRBD1; j_gene: TRBJ2-1; v_gene: TRBV9; abundance: -
CDR3aa: CASSLEQENIYEQYF; CDR3nt: TGTGCCAGCAGCTTAGAACAGGAAAATATCTACGAGCAGTACTTC; d_gene: -; j_gene: TRBJ2-7; v_gene: TRBV5-6; abundance: -
CDR3aa: CASRDRRDTGELFF; CDR3nt: TGTGCCAGCAGGGACCGCAGGGACACCGGGGAGCTGTTTTTT; d_gene: -; j_gene: TRBJ2-2; v_gene: TRBV28; abundance: -
CDR3aa: CASSYSLAGVYEQYF; CDR3nt: TGTGCCAGCAGTTACTCTCTAGCGGGAGTGTACGAGCAGTACTTC; d_gene: TRBD2; j_gene: TRBJ2-7; v_gene: TRBV6-5; abundance: -
CDR3aa: CASSPNEGGSTDTQYF; CDR3nt: TGCGCCAGCAGCCCGAACGAAGGGGGTAGCACAGATACGCAGTATTTT; d_gene: -; j_gene: TRBJ2-3; v_gene: TRBV4-1; abundance: -
CDR3aa: CASSMAPIYEQYF; CDR3nt: TGTGCCAGTAGTATGGCCCCGATCTACGAGCAGTACTTC; d_gene: -; j_gene: TRBJ2-7; v_gene: TRBV19; abundance: -
CDR3aa: CASSVEQAQETQYF; CDR3nt: TGTGCCAGCAGCGTAGAACAGGCCCAAGAGACCCAGTACTTC; d_gene: -; j_gene: TRBJ2-5; v_gene: TRBV9; abundance: -
CDR3aa: CASTRVTDTQYF; CDR3nt: TGTGCCAGCACCCGAGTGACAGATACGCAGTATTTT; d_gene: -; j_gene: TRBJ2-3; v_gene: TRBV9; abundance: -
CDR3aa: CASSSRNRGGGYEQYF; CDR3nt: TGTGCCAGCAGTTCACGGAACCGGGGAGGGGGCTACGAGCAGTACTTC; d_gene: -; j_gene: TRBJ2-7; v_gene: TRBV27; abundance: -
CDR3aa: CASSLAASSYNEQFF; CDR3nt: TGTGCCAGCAGCCTAGCGGCCAGCTCCTACAATGAGCAGTTCTTC; d_gene: TRBD2; j_gene: TRBJ2-1; v_gene: TRBV6-5; abundance: -
CDR3aa: CASSRRTSGDHEQFF; CDR3nt: TGTGCCAGCAGCCGGCGGACTAGCGGGGACCATGAGCAGTTCTTC; d_gene: TRBD2; j_gene: TRBJ2-1; v_gene: TRBV11-1; abundance: -
CDR3aa: CASSQWAGNEQFF; CDR3nt: TGCGCCAGCAGCCAATGGGCTGGCAATGAGCAGTTCTTC; d_gene: -; j_gene: TRBJ2-1; v_gene: TRBV4-1; abundance: -
CDR3aa: CASSLRSTSNTGELFF; CDR3nt: TGTGCCAGCAGCCTCCGAAGCACTAGTAACACCGGGGAGCTGTTTTTT; d_gene: -; j_gene: TRBJ2-2; v_gene: TRBV7-2; abundance: -
CDR3aa: CASSFGQLGEQYF; CDR3nt: TGTGCCAGCAGCTTTGGACAGCTCGGAGAGCAGTACTTC; d_gene: -; j_gene: TRBJ2-7; v_gene: TRBV7-6; abundance: -
CDR3aa: CASRAGGPSGEQFF; CDR3nt: TGTGCCAGCAGGGCAGGGGGCCCCTCGGGGGAGCAGTTCTTC; d_gene: TRBD1; j_gene: TRBJ2-1; v_gene: TRBV6-5; abundance: -
CDR3aa: CAWSVLRGNTIYF; CDR3nt: TGTGCCTGGAGTGTACTCAGGGGAAACACCATATATTTT; d_gene: -; j_gene: TRBJ1-3; v_gene: TRBV30; abundance: -
CDR3aa: CASSQETGNQPQHF; CDR3nt: TGCGCCAGCAGCCAAGAGACAGGTAATCAGCCCCAGCATTTT; d_gene: -; j_gene: TRBJ1-5; v_gene: TRBV4-1; abundance: -
CDR3aa: CAISESTQGSSTDTQYF; CDR3nt: TGTGCCATCAGTGAGTCAACACAGGGGTCTAGCACAGATACGCAGTATTTT; d_gene: TRBD1; j_gene: TRBJ2-3; v_gene: TRBV10-3; abundance: -
CDR3aa: CASSSLRGTDTQYF; CDR3nt: TGTGCCAGCAGCTCCCTGCGGGGCACAGATACGCAGTATTTT; d_gene: -; j_gene: TRBJ2-3; v_gene: TRBV7-2; abundance: -